This T cell receptor (beta chain) was retrieved from a study of OX40 agonist ivuxolimab in advanced cancers. Study information: Aged roughly 23 to 90 with a mean of approximately 57 years, they were about 78% male.

This table comes from immunoSEQ multiplex PCR, and its TCRdb copy is limited to in-frame clones, with some not included. Altogether about 54,000 clones are present, more than 85% being singletons, with the ten largest covering about 9%. This CDR3 is 14 amino acids long. The junction had 8 bases not matched to a gene; V was cut back by 5 bases and J by 5 bases. Germline values: CDR1 MNHEY, CDR2 SVGAGI. Study results and caveats: Expanded clones belonging to CD8+ T cells outnumbered, on average, those of CD4+.

Comment on this clone: Antigen: not known.

This clonotype originated in an adult with an advanced solid tumor such as melanoma, head and neck, liver or kidney cancer. The source material was CD4+ or CD8+ T cells sorted from blood, sampled in a trial of the OX40 agonist ivuxolimab. V and J are TRBV6-5 and TRBJ1-2; 7 bases agree with TRBD1. The CDR3 spells CASSAETGVYGYTF. Written as DNA, the CDR3 is TGTGCCAGCAGTGCCGAAACAGGGGTATATGGCTACACCTTC.